Included here is one T cell receptor beta chain sequence, with context. This record comes from a study of blood T cell repertoires in COVID-19. On the study more broadly: Sources were T cells, B-cell-depleted T cells, or PBMCs; the material itself was cDNA or gDNA.

Here immunoSEQ multiplex PCR was the method, and the copy in TCRdb shows in-frame clones only, minus some. The sample lists 150,000 to 180,000 clones, about 90% occurring once. V lost 1 base and J 1 base, leaving 11 bases between the germline ends. Germline V lookup: CDR1 SGHRS, CDR2 YFSETQ. The length of the CDR3 is 16 residues. The V call is TRBV5-1, the J call TRBJ2-2; D unclear. Source material: peripheral blood. This clonotype was sampled from a man aged 45-65 years with acute or convalescent COVID-19. CDR3 bases: TGCGCCAGCAGCTTGCGGTCCGAAATGAACACCGGGGAGCTGTTTTTT. This codes for CASSLRSEMNTGELFF.